What follows is one T cell receptor (beta chain) and its context. The data are from a study of blood T cell repertoires in COVID-19. TCRdb's copy holds only in-frame clones and misses some; the assay was immunoSEQ multiplex PCR. The sample records 95,000 to 150,000 clones, about 85% being singletons. In germline, CDR1 is SGHRS, CDR2 YFSETQ. J lost 4 bases, V lost 4 bases, and 3 bases had no gene match. The CDR3 extends over 14 amino acids. The source material was peripheral blood. This receptor was taken from an elderly man with acute or convalescent COVID-19. The genes are TRBV5-1 and TRBJ2-3; 10 bases are a match to TRBD1. The CDR3 here is CASSGGTGADTQYF. Written as DNA, the CDR3 is TGCGCCAGCAGCGGGGGGACAGGGGCAGATACGCAGTATTTT.